This TCR beta chain was identified in a study of blood T cell repertoires in COVID-19 (dated by TCRdb to 2018 to 2020). The study in broad terms: The collaborator samples originated in the United States, Italy and Spain and spanned the acute and convalescent phases of COVID-19. Subjects who had been exposed to COVID-19, were actively infected with it, or had recovered from it provided the deeply sampled blood TCRbeta repertoires that made up the dataset. Samples came from the ongoing ImmuneRACE study (first 160 participants) plus 1,254 subjects from 6 global collaborators. The repertoires were released in a freely available public database meant as a resource for research on the immune response to SARS-CoV-2. Nearly every sample came with metadata listing a de-identified subject ID, COVID-19 status, age in years and sex. HLA class I and class II types, where available, came from metadata supplied by the sample provider rather than from assay-based typing. The prospective study material was composed of cDNA or gDNA derived from T cells, B-cell-depleted T cells, or PBMCs.

Whole blood was collected in K2EDTA tubes by collaborating institutions according to the institutions' own protocols. For TCRbeta analysis, collaborators shipped samples as frozen whole blood, isolated PBMCs, or DNA extracted from either of those sample types. Trimming leaves V shorter by 3 bases and J shorter by 0 bases, with the junction holding 5 bases beyond the gene matches. The CDR3 sequence holds 16 residues, the cysteine and phenylalanine included. The retained sequence is limited to the CDR3, 48 bases, with the frame set at the first base. According to the germline V gene (reference sequence), CDR1 reads LNHDA and CDR2 reads SQIVND. Here is what the overall study found, with its caveats: The amount of clinical and demographic metadata varied by source and participant and was provided uncurated.

With respect to this clone: Its specific antigen is unknown. The sample holds no much larger clone one base away, and base qualities are not on file.

TCRbeta CDR3 regions were amplified from genomic DNA by means of the immunoSEQ Assay, a bias-controlled multiplex PCR. In the source study's methods: The number of nucleated cells in each sample was estimated by amplification of reference gene primers within the assay. To quantify the absolute abundance of each unique TCRbeta CDR3 rearrangement, sequence reads were collapsed and filtered. For each sample, productive Simpson clonality was calculated by taking the square root of Simpson's diversity index across productive rearrangements. Sourced from immuneACCESS, this table was stored by TCRdb with only in-frame sequences that have V and J called. A share of the clones is absent; for the studies checked, an unresolved V gene accounts for under half, and the remainder has no known explanation. V and J calls plus clone size are reproduced from that table; the DNA served to infer D and trimming. This sample holds under 150,000 clones; about 88% were observed only once. The ten largest clones represent under 4% of the sample.

Sequencing used peripheral blood. The receptor comes from a man in his forties with acute or convalescent COVID-19. Here the chain combines TRBV19 and TRBJ1-3, with 7 bases aligning to TRBD1. The DNA reads TGTGCCAGTAGTATCGGGACAGAGAGCTCTGGAAACACCATATATTTT. This sequence encodes CASSIGTESSGNTIYF.